The source of this T cell receptor beta chain is a study of control samples from healthy donors and cancer patients. Profiled with immunoSEQ multiplex PCR; TCRdb holds only in-frame clones, not every one. The data hold about 97,000 clones, with around 90% observed a single time. The CDR3 spans 15 residues. Germline V gene lookup returns CDR1 LGHNA and CDR2 YNFKEQ. V shed 1 base and J shed 2 bases, with 11 bases lying between them. This clonotype was obtained from a woman between 18 and 29 years old in good health. The rearrangement links TRBV4-2 to TRBJ1-2, with a weak D call TRBD1 (5 bases). The material sequenced was blood. CDR3 sequence: CASSQGDRENYGYTF. The CDR3 DNA reads TGTGCCAGCAGCCAAGGGGACCGAGAAAACTATGGCTACACCTTC.